This TCR beta chain was sequenced for a study of blood T cells in healthy people across ages (dated by TCRdb to between 2014 and 2017). Notes on the research overall: In model experiments, template switching captured roughly one uniquely barcoded TCR beta cDNA molecule for every two T cells. Donors of different ages were randomly distributed across sequencing lanes to avoid experimental bias. Age-related changes in TCR beta repertoire diversity were measured in the study by deep sequencing normalized with unique cDNA molecular identifiers. Two additional independent replicas of 1 million unique cDNA reads from the same blood draw were analyzed for two donors (one aged 18 to 29 and one aged 80 or older). Donors were grouped into four age groups: young (average 16 years), middle-aged (under 40), aged (about 59) and long-lived (over 80).

The library was built by means of 5' RACE. For sequencing, an Illumina HiSeq 2500 was employed. The second PCR ran for about 6 to 12 cycles and used a J-beta primer mix along with a sample-barcoded 5' primer. A template-switch 5' adaptor carrying 12 random nucleotides introduced a unique molecular identifier onto each TCR beta cDNA molecule. Each sample yielded at least 3 million CDR3-containing paired-end reads. First-strand cDNA was synthesized from all RNA with the Mint cDNA synthesis kit, primed by a TRBC-specific oligonucleotide. After uracil-DNA glycosylase treatment, a first 18-cycle PCR used universal primers M1SS and BC2_uni_R on all cDNA. As for how the authors treated the data: For normalization, 1 million high-quality reads were randomly selected from each sample, with every read carrying a distinct molecular identifier. Instead of being binned into consensus sequences, reads with shared molecular identifiers were discarded. MiTCR, with a Q25 quality threshold and the strictest error-elimination algorithm, was used for CDR3 identification, clonotype clustering and error correction. A nonparametric unseen species model with Euler transformation was used to estimate a lower bound on total TCR beta diversity. TCRdb reran the public reads through fastp at Q25 and MiXCR, keeping productive beta chains. A single entry per CDR3 protein holds the most common genes and DNA from its merged rows. The V and J calls reflect TCRdb's pipeline rather than the authors' work. Counted in this sample were 1.2 million to 1.5 million distinct CDR3 sequences; approximately 63% of them appeared once. 6.5% to 8% of the sample belongs to the ten largest clones.

This clonotype has only one observation. It has no known antigen specificity. Per-base quality was not reported, and no clone a single base away is much larger than it. V and J are trimmed by 3 bases and 4 bases, and the gene matches miss 5 bases of the junction. Counted from cysteine to phenylalanine, this CDR3 has 15 amino acids. Only CDR3 DNA is held: 45 bases, read in frame from base 1. CDR1 and CDR2 are read off the germline V gene as SGDLS and YYNGEE. Broad study findings and their caveats: Observed TCR beta diversity per million T cells fell roughly linearly with age, and a significant reduction was already apparent by age around 39. Estimates of total diversity based on one million sequenced T cells were regarded as lower bounds and as underestimates. Conclusive comparison of naive and antigen-experienced compartments was prevented by the profiling of bulk unsorted PBMCs. Donor CMV infection status was unknown, potentially confounding age-related changes in expanded clonotypes. Observed TCR beta diversity correlated strongly with the percentage of naive T cells measured by flow cytometry. Compared with the aged group, more naive CD4+ T cells, fewer expanded clones and increased TCR diversity were shown by the long-lived group, suggesting age selection.

The roughly 39 donors, aged roughly 6 to 100 years, were systemically healthy Caucasian individuals from Russia. About 9.1 milliliters of peripheral blood were collected from each donor into EDTA-treated Vacutainer tubes. Ficoll-Paque density-gradient centrifugation was used to isolate PBMCs, with at least 6.5 million obtained per sample. Total RNA, at least 6 micrograms per sample, was extracted from PBMCs with Trizol reagent. For every donor, flow cytometry on a PBMC aliquot measured the percentage of naive CD45RAhigh/CD27high T cells. This clonotype was obtained from a man in his late teens or twenties in good health. The specimen was blood. In this chain, TRBV9 is recombined with TRBJ2-1; the central 9 bases match TRBD2. The encoded CDR3 is CASSASGKRYNEQFF. The DNA sequence is as follows: TGTGCCAGCAGCGCTAGCGGGAAGAGGTACAATGAGCAGTTCTTC.